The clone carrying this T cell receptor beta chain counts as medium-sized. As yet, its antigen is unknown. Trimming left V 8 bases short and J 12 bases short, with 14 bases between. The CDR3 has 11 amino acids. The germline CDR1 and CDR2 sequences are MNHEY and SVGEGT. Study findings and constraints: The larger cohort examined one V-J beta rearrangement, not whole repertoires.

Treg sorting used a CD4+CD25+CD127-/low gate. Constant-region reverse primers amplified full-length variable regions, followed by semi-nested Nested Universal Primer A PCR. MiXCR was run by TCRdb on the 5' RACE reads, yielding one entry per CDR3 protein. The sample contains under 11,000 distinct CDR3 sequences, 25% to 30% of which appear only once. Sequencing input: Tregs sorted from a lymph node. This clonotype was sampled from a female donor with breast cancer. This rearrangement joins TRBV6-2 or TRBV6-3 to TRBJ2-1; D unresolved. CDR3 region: CASGTGTGQFF. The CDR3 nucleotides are TGTGCCAGCGGAACTGGAACGGGGCAGTTCTTC.